This TCR beta chain was retrieved from a study of blood T cell repertoires in COVID-19. Across the whole study: Some COVID-19 samples were acute and others convalescent; all came from the United States, Italy and Spain.

Authors' processing steps: Cell counts per sample came from amplifying reference gene primers. Using immunoSEQ multiplex PCR, the repertoire was profiled, and TCRdb retains in-frame clones only, with some absent. Clone size and V and J calls were adopted from that table, with D and trimming inferred from the DNA. Of fewer than 130,000 clones in the sample, 80% to 90% were seen once. Germline lookup yields CDR1 MDHEN and CDR2 SYDVKM. The CDR3 runs to 16 residues. V lost 6 bases and J 1 base, leaving 18 bases between the germline ends. The receptor was derived from a woman over 75 with acute or convalescent COVID-19. Sequenced: peripheral blood. This rearrangement joins TRBV28 to TRBJ1-1; D perhaps matches TRBD1 (6 bases). The CDR3 protein is CASSWSYRAPNTEAFF. The CDR3 DNA follows: TGTGCCAGCAGCTGGTCTTACAGGGCCCCGAACACTGAAGCTTTCTTT.